The 25 T cell receptor beta chains below were found in one sample sequenced in a study of blood T cell repertoires in COVID-19. TCRdb's copy holds only in-frame clones and misses some; the assay was immunoSEQ multiplex PCR. The sample consists of about 140,000 clones, 60% to 80% of them appearing once. The sequencing input was PBMCs or T cells enriched from blood (not recorded which). Receptors were obtained from a woman between 45 and 60 years old who had recovered from COVID-19.

The rearrangement joins TRBV3-1 (or the pseudogene TRBV3-2) to TRBJ1-3; D gene unclear. V dropped 1 base and J dropped 1 base, with 5 bases sitting between them. This CDR3 is built from 14 residues. Looked up from germline, CDR1 is LGHDT and CDR2 is YNNKEL (reference sequence). The CDR3 protein is CASSQGRSGNTIYF. The CDR3 DNA follows: TGTGCCAGCAGCCAAGGGCGGTCTGGAAACACCATATATTTT.

To note about this clone: The junction shows a germline mismatch at one end, possibly a read error. Here the CDR3 DNA reads TGCGCCAGCAGCTCCAACACATCCCCGGGACTAGCGGGGGGGCAAGGGACCCAGTACTTC. It translates to CASSSNTSPGLAGGQGTQYF. J is TRBJ2-5 and V is TRBV5-1; 16 nucleotides agree with TRBD2. The germline V gene encodes CDR1 SGHRS and CDR2 YFSETQ. This CDR3 is 20 amino acids long.

This clone was seen only a few times. The chain carries TRBV9 and TRBJ2-2, with 7 bases matching TRBD1. CDR1 is SGDLS and CDR2 is YYNGEE in the germline V gene. CDR3 length: 16 residues. Trimming at V came to 0 bases and at J to 1 base, leaving 3 bases not matched to a gene. In DNA form, the CDR3 reads TGTGCCAGCAGCGTAGTGGCAGGGGGGAACACCGGGGAGCTGTTTTTT. It encodes CASSVVAGGNTGELFF.

The chain is built from TRBV4-1 and TRBJ2-1, with D possibly being TRBD2 (5 bases). The CDR3 extends over 13 amino acids. V lost 3 bases to trimming and J lost 8 bases, with 11 bases between them. The germline CDR1 and CDR2 sequences are MGHRA and YSYEKL. CDR3 sequence: CASSHETIDEQFF. The CDR3 DNA follows: TGCGCCAGCAGCCATGAGACTATCGATGAGCAGTTCTTC.

The J gene is TRBJ1-1, the V gene TRBV27, with a possible D match to TRBD1 (5 bases). This CDR3 spans 15 amino acids. Germline CDR1 is MNHEY and CDR2 is SMNVEV (reference sequence). V was cut by 4 bases and J by 0 bases, with 12 bases left in between. Here the CDR3 DNA reads TGTGCCAGCAGTTACTCAGGACACATGAACACTGAAGCTTTCTTT. This translates into CASSYSGHMNTEAFF.

The chain combines TRBV24-1 with TRBJ2-7, with unresolved D. Trimming took 3 bases from V and 4 from J, leaving 9 bases between them. Germline CDR1 is KGHDR and CDR2 is SFDVKD. The CDR3 spans 13 residues. For the CDR3, the DNA is TGTGCCACCAGTGATGCTGACATATACGAGCAGTACTTC. Protein: CATSDADIYEQYF.

This chain joins TRBV23-1 and TRBJ1-4; a weak D match, TRBD1 (6 bases). TRBV23-1 is recorded as an ORF, its role being uncertain. This CDR3 region has 15 residues. Trimming left V 4 bases short and J 4 bases short, with 13 bases between. The CDR3, as DNA: TGCGCCAGCAGTCCCTCCAAGGGGGTTAATGAAAAACTGTTTTTT. Its translation: CASSPSKGVNEKLFF.

The chain combines TRBV30 with TRBJ1-3; D not resolved. V lost 1 base, J lost 6 bases, and 16 bases lay in between. Germline V gene data show CDR1 as GTSNPN and CDR2 as SVGIG (reference sequence). This CDR3 has 15 amino acids. For the CDR3, the DNA is TGTGCCTGGAGTGCCCAGGAGAGGGTGGCAAACACCATATATTTT. Amino acids: CAWSAQERVANTIYF. The whole variable domain, remainder taken from reference TRBV30 and TRBJ1-3, is SQTIHQWPATLVQPVGSPLSLECTVEGTSNPNLYWYRQAAGRGLQLLFYSVGIGQISSEVPQNLSASRPQDRQFILSSKKLLLSDSGFYLCAWSAQERVANTIYFGEGSWLTVV.

This clone was detected ten times or more. The CDR3 coding sequence is TGTGCCAGCAGTGTAGAGACCGGGACAGGGGGCGATGAGCAGTTCTTC. Translation: CASSVETGTGGDEQFF. This sequence joins TRBV6-1 and TRBJ2-1, with TRBD1 identical over 12 bases. The CDR3 runs 16 residues. The germline gives CDR1 MNHNS, CDR2 SASEGT. Losses at the gene ends were 4 bases for V and 8 bases for J; bases not matched to a gene: 9.

The CDR3 here is CASRYQGPDTQYF. The CDR3 DNA reads as TGTGCCAGCAGGTACCAGGGGCCAGATACGCAGTATTTT. V usage is TRBV6-5 and J usage is TRBJ2-3; maybe TRBD1 (6 bases). Trimming took off 6 bases at V and 4 bases at J, with 11 bases between the two ends. The germline gives CDR1 MNHEY, CDR2 SVGAGI. The CDR3 runs 13 residues.

The genes are TRBV2 and TRBJ1-1, with 7 bases that match TRBD1. The CDR3 loop spans 16 amino acids. Germline V gene data show CDR1 as SNHLY and CDR2 as FYNNEI. V trimming: 2 bases; J trimming: 3 bases; junction bases outside the gene matches: 9. The CDR3 DNA is TGTGCCAGCAGTGAAATGAGGGGGCGAACATACACTGAAGCTTTCTTT. It is translated as CASSEMRGRTYTEAFF.

This chain joins TRBV3-1 (or the pseudogene TRBV3-2) and TRBJ1-5, with D maybe TRBD1 (5 bases). V lost 4 bases and J lost 4, with 14 bases in between. Germline V gene data show CDR1 as LGHDT and CDR2 as YNNKEL (reference sequence). The length of the CDR3 is 15 residues. The CDR3 DNA reads as TGTGCCAGCAGCCTGGGGACTTGGGGGAATCAGCCCCAGCATTTT. Residues: CASSLGTWGNQPQHF.

This chain links TRBV28 with TRBJ2-7; 7 bases align to TRBD2. V lost 3 bases to trimming and J lost 3 bases; unmatched junction nucleotides: 5. Germline values: CDR1 MDHEN, CDR2 SYDVKM. The length of the CDR3 is 14 residues. The CDR3, as DNA: TGTGCCAGCAGTTTGGGGGGGAGTAACTACGAGCAGTACTTC. Amino acids: CASSLGGSNYEQYF.

This clone was seen a few times. The chain joins TRBV29-1 to TRBJ1-2; 8 bases align to TRBD1. The CDR3 loop spans 13 amino acids. Trimming removed 4 bases from V and 0 bases from J; junction bases left unmatched: 1. Germline-derived CDR1 and CDR2 are SQVTM and ANQGSEA. CDR3 in amino acids: CSVGTGSNYGYTF. The CDR3 region has the DNA TGCAGCGTTGGGACAGGGTCTAACTATGGCTACACCTTC. Variable domain in full (rest from reference TRBV29-1 and TRBJ1-2): SAVISQKPSRDICQRGTSLTIQCQVDSQVTMMFWYRQQPGQSLTLIATANQGSEATYESGFVIDKFPISRPNLTFSTLTVSNMSPEDSSIYLCSVGTGSNYGYTFGSGTRLTVV.

This sequence joins TRBV4-1 and TRBJ2-2; 8 nucleotides agree with TRBD2. V trimming: 6 bases; J trimming: 2 bases; junction bases outside the gene matches: 8. The germline V gene has CDR1 MGHRA and CDR2 YSYEKL. The CDR3 covers 16 residues. DNA of the CDR3: TGCGCCAGCAGACCCCTCGGGGGGGGCAACACCGGGGAGCTGTTTTTT. This sequence encodes CASRPLGGGNTGELFF.

This chain joins TRBV9 and TRBJ2-1, with 8 bases matching TRBD2. V trimming: 3 bases; J trimming: 0 bases; junction bases outside the gene matches: 20. Germline lookup yields CDR1 SGDLS and CDR2 YYNGEE. The CDR3 has 21 amino acids. The CDR3 bases are TGTGCCAGCAGCGCCCCCCCGGGCGGGGGGCTCTACCCAAGCTCCTACAATGAGCAGTTCTTC. Translation gives CASSAPPGGGLYPSSYNEQFF.

V gene TRBV28 combines with J gene TRBJ2-2; the match to TRBD1 covers 12 bases. The CDR3 covers 15 residues. Trimming removed 7 bases from V and 9 bases from J; junction bases left unmatched: 9. CDR1 MDHEN and CDR2 SYDVKM come from the germline V gene. The CDR3 here is CASISIGTGGRELFF. In DNA, the CDR3 is TGTGCCAGCATTTCAATTGGGACAGGGGGCCGGGAGCTGTTTTTT.

The V gene is TRBV18, the J gene TRBJ1-1, with 11 bases aligning to TRBD1. Germline CDR1 is KGHSH and CDR2 is LQKENI. V was pared by 5 bases and J by 5 bases, with 4 bases of the junction left unmatched. The CDR3 spans 14 residues. CDR3 loop: CASSKGQGGTEAFF. CDR3 nucleotides: TGTGCCAGCTCAAAGGGACAGGGGGGAACTGAAGCTTTCTTT.

This clone was seen more than once but under ten times. The chain uses TRBV11-3 and TRBJ1-2; possible D gene TRBD1, 5 bases. CDR1 SGHNT and CDR2 YENEEA come from the germline V gene. The ends were cut back, 5 bases at V and 0 bases at J, with 16 bases in the middle. The CDR3 is 16 amino acids. CDR3 sequence (DNA): TGTGCCAGCAGCCCTCATACCTGGACAACTAACTATGGCTACACCTTC. It yields the protein CASSPHTWTTNYGYTF.

The chain joins TRBV7-8 to TRBJ1-2, with 8 bases that match TRBD1. Germline V CDR1 and CDR2: SGHVS, FQNEAQ. The ends lost 5 bases at V and 4 bases at J; junction bases unmatched: 12. CDR3 size: 16 residues. DNA for the CDR3: TGTGCCAGCAGCGACCCCTGGACAGGGATCCTCTATGGCTACACCTTC. Its protein is CASSDPWTGILYGYTF.

This clone was observed a few times. The V call is TRBV7-9, the J call TRBJ2-3; 7 nucleotides agree with TRBD2. The CDR3 sequence is 16 residues long. Germline assignment: CDR1 SEHNR and CDR2 FQNEAQ (reference sequence). V lost 5 bases to trimming and J lost 2 bases; unmatched junction nucleotides: 10. The CDR3 DNA reads as TGTGCCAGCAGCCCGAGGCGCGGGGGAATCACAGATACGCAGTATTTT. Translation: CASSPRRGGITDTQYF.

The chain carries TRBV11-3 and TRBJ1-1, with D tentatively TRBD1 (6 bases). V lost 5 bases and J lost 6, with 16 bases in between. Germline V lookup: CDR1 SGHNT, CDR2 YENEEA. This CDR3 has 14 amino acids. The CDR3 region has the DNA TGTGCCAGCAGCACTAACAGGGTCGGTCCTGAAGCTTTCTTT. Translating it yields CASSTNRVGPEAFF. Complete variable domain (other parts from reference TRBV11-3 and TRBJ1-1): EAGVVQSPRYKIIEKKQPVAFWCNPISGHNTLYWYLQNLGQGPELLIRYENEEAVDDSQLPKDRFSAERLKGVDSTLKIQPAELGDSAVYLCASSTNRVGPEAFFGQGTRLTVV.

The CDR3 DNA is TGTGCCAGCTCACCGGGCCGGGGGTTAGGGACAGGGCCCTTCTACGAGCAGTACTTC. It is translated as CASSPGRGLGTGPFYEQYF. The chain carries TRBV18 and TRBJ2-7; 9 bases agree with TRBD1. This CDR3 region has 19 residues. With 3 bases clipped from V and 3 bases from J, the junction kept 18 bases outside the gene matches. Per germline, CDR1 KGHSH and CDR2 LQKENI.

CDR3 loop: CAWRRDSLGEQYF. The DNA for the CDR3 is TGTGCCTGGAGGAGGGACTCCCTGGGCGAGCAGTACTTC. The chain is built from TRBV30 and TRBJ2-7; D might be TRBD2 (6 bases). The CDR3 spans 13 residues. The V end was cut by 3 bases, the J end by 6 bases, with 15 bases between. CDR1 GTSNPN and CDR2 SVGIG come from the germline V gene (reference sequence).

The rearrangement uses TRBV27 and TRBJ1-1, with D possibly TRBD1 on 5 matching bases. From germline, CDR1 is MNHEY and CDR2 SMNVEV (reference sequence). V lost 3 bases, J lost 14 bases, and 13 bases lay in between. The CDR3 length is 11 residues. DNA of the CDR3: TGTGCCAGCAGTTTCCGGGGGGAAGACTTCTTT. Translation: CASSFRGEDFF.